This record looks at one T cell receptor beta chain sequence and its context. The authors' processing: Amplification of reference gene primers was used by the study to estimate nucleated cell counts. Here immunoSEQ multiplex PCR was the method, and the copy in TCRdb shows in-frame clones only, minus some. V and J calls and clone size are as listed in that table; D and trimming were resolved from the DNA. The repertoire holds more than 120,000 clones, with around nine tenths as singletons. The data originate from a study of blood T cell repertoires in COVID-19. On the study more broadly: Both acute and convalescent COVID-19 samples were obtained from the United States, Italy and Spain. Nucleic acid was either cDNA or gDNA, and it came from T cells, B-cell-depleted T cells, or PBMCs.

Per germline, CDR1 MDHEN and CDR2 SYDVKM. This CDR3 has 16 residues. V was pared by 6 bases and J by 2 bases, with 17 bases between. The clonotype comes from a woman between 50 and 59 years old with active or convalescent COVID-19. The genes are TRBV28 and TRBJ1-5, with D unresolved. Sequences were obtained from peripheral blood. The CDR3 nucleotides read TGTGCCAGCAGCGCGGAGGACGCCGTCGGCAATCAGCCCCAGCATTTT. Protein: CASSAEDAVGNQPQHF.